The 21 T cell receptor beta chains reported below all come from one sample, sequenced in a study of Ad26.COV2.S vaccination and SARS-CoV-2 variants. Profiled with immunoSEQ multiplex PCR; TCRdb holds only in-frame clones, not every one. This sample has about half a million clones; 80% to 90% occur once, and the top ten carry more than 1.5%. The treatment is: roughly 18 received Ad26.COV2.S at low or high dose, single or two shots; several received placebo; per-sample allocation not given. All samples were drawn on day 63, counting from the first vaccine or placebo injection. Sequencing used peripheral blood, obtained in a trial of Ad26.COV2.S vaccine versus placebo. Receptors were obtained from a person aged 18-65 years who received the Ad26.COV2.S COVID-19 vaccine or a placebo.

Points on this clone: It is unclear where the CDR3 begins or ends on the DNA, so no DNA is shown, and the CDR3 is as TCRdb lists it. The chain uses TRBV21-1 and TRBJ2-3; the D segment call TRBD1 is taken from the table without a DNA check. TRBV21-1 is annotated as a pseudogene. The CDR3 totals 17 residues, both ends included. The chain's CDR3 is CASSNNVGTGSTDTQYF.

This clone was seen just once. The chain recombines TRBV28 with TRBJ2-7; TRBD1 is a possible D gene (5 bases). Trimming removed 3 bases from V and 4 bases from J, with 13 bases in between. Germline V gene lookup returns CDR1 MDHEN and CDR2 SYDVKM. The CDR3 totals 14 residues. The CDR3 DNA reads TGTGCCAGCAGTTTCGGACACAAGTTATACGAGCAGTACTTC. Amino acid sequence: CASSFGHKLYEQYF.

The V and J genes are TRBV4-1 and TRBJ1-4, with D tentatively TRBD1 (5 bases). The CDR3 sequence is 14 residues long. Trimming took off 1 base at V and 8 bases at J, with 11 bases between the two ends. Germline-derived CDR1 and CDR2 are MGHRA and YSYEKL. CDR3 DNA: TGCGCCAGCAGCCAAGTGCAGGGTGGGGAAAAACTGTTTTTT. Translating gives CASSQVQGGEKLFF.

The genes are TRBV4-2 and TRBJ2-5, with a weak D call TRBD2 (6 bases). CDR1 and CDR2 (germline): LGHNA, YNFKEQ. The CDR3 has 16 amino acids. The germline V and J ends were trimmed by 5 bases and 0 bases, with 16 bases remaining between them. The CDR3 loop is CASSSRRGGNQETQYF. The CDR3 DNA sequence: TGTGCCAGCAGCTCAAGGCGGGGTGGAAACCAAGAGACCCAGTACTTC.

The J gene is TRBJ1-4, the V gene TRBV6-5; 7 bases fit TRBD1. Germline values: CDR1 MNHEY, CDR2 SVGAGI. Trimming cost V 6 bases and J 7 bases; bases outside gene matches: 8. The CDR3 is 14 amino acids. The CDR3 loop is CASSQQGSGEKLFF. For the CDR3, the DNA is TGTGCCAGCAGCCAACAGGGGTCGGGTGAAAAACTGTTTTTT.

This chain connects TRBV7-9 to TRBJ2-1, with D perhaps matching TRBD2 (6 bases). Trimming took 3 bases from V and 14 from J, leaving 17 bases between them. Per germline, CDR1 SEHNR and CDR2 FQNEAQ (reference sequence). CDR3 length: 13 amino acids. The CDR3 DNA sequence: TGTGCCAGCAGCTTGACAGAGGCGGGGCATAAGTTCTTC. This sequence encodes CASSLTEAGHKFF.

In its sample, this clone was seen once. The V call is TRBV13, the J call TRBJ2-4, with a weak D call TRBD2 (6 bases). The CDR3 has 16 residues. Germline CDR1 PRHDT, CDR2 FYEKMQ (reference sequence). The V gene lost 5 bases and the J gene lost 9 bases, with 23 bases spanning the gap. The DNA for the CDR3 is TGTGCCAGCAGCATTGGAGAGGGACTGATCGGGAGCATTCAGTACTTC. Amino acid sequence: CASSIGEGLIGSIQYF.

The chain recombines TRBV2 with TRBJ1-2; D gene ambiguous. In germline, CDR1 is SNHLY, CDR2 FYNNEI. The CDR3 extends over 16 amino acids. With 6 bases removed from V and 1 base from J, the gap between germline ends came to 18 bases. The CDR3 sequence: CASRSHSAGYNYGYTF. The CDR3 DNA is TGTGCCAGCAGGTCCCACAGCGCGGGTTATAACTATGGCTACACCTTC.

The V and J genes are TRBV13 and TRBJ2-7; 9 bases agree with TRBD1. Germline V gene data show CDR1 as PRHDT and CDR2 as FYEKMQ (reference sequence). V shed 2 bases and J 6 bases; nucleotides not matched to a gene: 5. This CDR3 is built from 14 residues. CDR3 amino acids: CASSLRDRDGEQYF. The CDR3 coding sequence is TGTGCCAGCAGCTTACGGGACAGGGACGGCGAGCAGTACTTC.

The chain combines TRBV28 with TRBJ2-5; TRBD1 aligns across 7 bases. V shed 6 bases, J shed 2 bases, and the junction held 9 bases outside the gene matches. Germline-derived CDR1 and CDR2 are MDHEN and SYDVKM. This CDR3 spans 15 amino acids. CDR3 region: CASRKLGGTQETQYF. CDR3 sequence (DNA): TGTGCCAGCAGAAAACTAGGGGGCACACAAGAGACCCAGTACTTC.

The rearrangement uses TRBV2 and TRBJ1-1; D not certain. CDR3 length: 10 amino acids. Trimming pared 7 bases from V and 7 bases from J, leaving 7 bases between. Germline V CDR1 and CDR2: SNHLY, FYNNEI. The DNA for the CDR3 is TGTGCCAGCAAGGGCTTTGAAGCTTTCTTT. This sequence encodes CASKGFEAFF. Full variable domain (missing parts from reference TRBV2 and TRBJ1-1): EPEVTQTPSHQVTQMGQEVILRCVPISNHLYFYWYRQILGQKVEFLVSFYNNEISEKSEIFDDQFSVERPDGSNFTLKIRSTKLEDSAMYFCASKGFEAFFGQGTRLTVV.

This clone was detected a few times. The same CDR3 arises from other DNA sequences in this sample as well. The chain recombines TRBV6-5 with TRBJ2-7; the D gene could be TRBD1 or TRBD2 (5 bases each). Trimming left V 0 bases short and J 4 bases short, with 16 bases between. This CDR3 spans 16 amino acids. The germline CDR1 and CDR2 sequences are MNHEY and SVGAGI. In nucleotides, the CDR3 is TGTGCCAGCAGTTACTCGACGGGGACCGGGCCTTACGAGCAGTACTTC. Protein sequence: CASSYSTGTGPYEQYF.

The table lists this clone with a few counts. This sequence joins TRBV6-6 and TRBJ2-7; D is perhaps TRBD2 (7 bases). The V end was cut by 5 bases, the J end by 4 bases, with 18 bases between. The germline gives CDR1 MNHNY, CDR2 SVGAGI (reference sequence). This CDR3 region has 15 residues. The CDR3 sequence: CASSKGRGGEYEQYF. As DNA, the CDR3 is TGTGCCAGCAGTAAGGGCCGCGGGGGCGAATACGAGCAGTACTTC.

This clone was seen once. The chain recombines TRBV18 with TRBJ2-7; D is uncertain. Trimming stripped 6 bases from V and 1 base from J, with 10 bases between. Germline CDR1 reads KGHSH; CDR2 reads LQKENI. CDR3 size: 13 residues. CDR3 sequence: CASSPDISYEQYF. CDR3 coding DNA: TGTGCCAGCTCGCCAGACATTTCCTACGAGCAGTACTTC.

The rearrangement links TRBV28 to TRBJ1-1; the match to TRBD1 covers 9 bases. Germline CDR1 is MDHEN and CDR2 is SYDVKM. Trimming cost V 5 bases and J 0 bases; bases outside gene matches: 7. CDR3 length equals 16 residues. CDR3 coding DNA: TGTGCCAGCAGTGGAGCCGGGACAGGGATGAACACTGAAGCTTTCTTT. It specifies CASSGAGTGMNTEAFF.

This clone was counted a few times. The chain couples TRBV9 to TRBJ2-5; the match to TRBD2 covers 9 bases. The CDR3 runs 15 residues. Trimming took 4 bases from V and 4 from J; bases not matched to a gene: 8. CDR1 is SGDLS and CDR2 is YYNGEE in the germline V gene. The CDR3 loop reads CASSTPLAGRETQYF. In DNA, the CDR3 is TGTGCCAGCAGCACCCCGCTAGCGGGGCGAGAGACCCAGTACTTC. Looking up the rest from reference TRBV9 and TRBJ2-5 gives the full variable domain: DSGVTQTPKHLITATGQRVTLRCSPRSGDLSVYWYQQSLDQGLQFLIQYYNGEERAKGNILERFSAQQFPDLHSELNLSSLELGDSALYFCASSTPLAGRETQYFGPGTRLLVL.

J is TRBJ1-4 and V is TRBV7-9; possible D gene TRBD1, 5 bases. CDR1 SEHNR and CDR2 FQNEAQ come from the germline V gene (reference sequence). The CDR3 runs 15 residues. V was trimmed by 4 bases and J by 5 bases, leaving 14 bases between them. The DNA of the CDR3 is TGTGCCAGCAGCTCCCGAGGGGAGGGGAATGAAAAACTGTTTTTT. Residues: CASSSRGEGNEKLFF.

The sample holds a few counts of this clone. The chain carries TRBV7-6 and TRBJ1-5, with 7 bases lining up with TRBD1. The CDR3 loop spans 15 amino acids. Per the germline V gene, CDR1 is SGHVS and CDR2 is FNYEAQ. The trim removed 5 bases at V and 4 bases at J, leaving 8 bases unmatched. The CDR3 coding sequence is TGTGCCAGCAGCCTGGGACAGTCGGGTAATCAGCCCCAGCATTTT. Translating it yields CASSLGQSGNQPQHF.

The chain employs TRBV12-3 or TRBV12-4 and TRBJ2-7; the D is unclear. CDR3 length equals 13 residues. Trimming removed 6 bases from V and 1 base from J, with 10 bases in between. The CDR3: CASSQIPSYEQYF. DNA for the CDR3: TGTGCCAGCAGCCAGATTCCTTCCTACGAGCAGTACTTC.

The CDR3: CASSLLTGGSEQYF. DNA of the CDR3: TGCGCCAGCAGCTTACTGACAGGGGGCAGCGAGCAGTACTTC. The rearrangement uses TRBV5-1 and TRBJ2-7; 10 bases fit TRBD1. With 2 bases clipped from V and 6 bases from J, the junction kept 5 bases outside the gene matches. The CDR3 is 14 amino acids. CDR1 and CDR2 from the germline V gene are SGHRS and YFSETQ.

The genes are TRBV9 and TRBJ2-7; 9 bases line up with TRBD1. Germline V gene sequence: CDR1 SGDLS, CDR2 YYNGEE. V shed 3 bases, J shed 5 bases, and the junction held 6 bases outside the gene matches. This CDR3 contains 14 residues. CDR3 DNA sequence: TGTGCCAGCAGCGCCGGGACAGGGATCGACGAGCAGTACTTC. This translates into CASSAGTGIDEQYF.